The rows below give T cell receptor beta chains drawn from one sample of a study of T cell changes during pregnancy in multiple sclerosis. The protocol was immunoSEQ multiplex PCR, while the TCRdb copy is restricted to in-frame clones and leaves out a portion. The sample consists of around 70,000 clones, about 92% of them appearing once. The input for sequencing was peripheral blood, taken before pregnancy. The source is a female donor with multiple sclerosis, enrolled in a pregnancy study. Each CDR3 is given without its conserved first and last residue. Each record gives: J gene, D gene, V gene, CDR3 protein. A D gene is named only where the DNA matches it firmly.

TRBJ2-2 | TRBD2 | TRBV9 | ASSGSGGYTGELF
TRBJ2-6 | - | TRBV19 | ASKPQGGVSGANVLT
TRBJ2-5 | - | TRBV5-8 | ASSLASGLQTQY
TRBJ2-7 | - | TRBV6-1 | ASSEYRQRAYEQY
TRBJ1-5 | - | TRBV2 | ASTPWGSRGPQH
TRBJ2-1 | TRBD2 | TRBV7-8 | ASSPTSGRDGQF
TRBJ2-1 | TRBD2 | TRBV6-6 | ASTNGGAGSYNEQF
TRBJ2-1 | TRBD2 | TRBV4-3 | ASSQRGLEPHNEQF
TRBJ1-5 | - | TRBV19 | ASSIPAGDNQPQH
TRBJ2-3 | TRBD1 | TRBV11-2 | ASSRSDRAQY
TRBJ2-5 | TRBD2 | TRBV19 | AISRTSGSETQY
TRBJ2-1 | - | TRBV18 | ASSPALSNEQF
TRBJ2-1 | - | TRBV13 | ASSYGANEQF
TRBJ2-1 | - | TRBV15 | ATSRAGPSRGNEQF
TRBJ2-1 | - | TRBV29-1 | SVESTGGEQF
TRBJ1-1 | TRBD1 | TRBV10-1 | ASRTGQGVLGTEAF
TRBJ2-5 | - | TRBV2 | ASLLGPLETQY
TRBJ2-5 | - | TRBV29-1 | SVSHGSGQETQY
TRBJ2-5 | TRBD1 | TRBV5-5 | ASSWGGQGQETQY
TRBJ2-3 | - | TRBV29-1 | SVRSGTDTQY
TRBJ2-1 | - | TRBV5-4 | ASSLRNEQF
TRBJ2-1 | - | TRBV28 | ASTVAAYYNEQF
TRBJ2-7 | - | TRBV10-3 | AISGPGMLSYEQY
TRBJ2-7 | - | TRBV9 | ASSVATSSYEQY
TRBJ2-7 | - | TRBV20-1 | SARASYEQY
TRBJ2-1 | - | TRBV29-1 | SVGPRLASNNEQF
TRBJ2-1 | - | TRBV20-1 | SALRREQF
TRBJ2-7 | - | TRBV29-1 | SVEDRGAYEQY
TRBJ1-4 | - | TRBV6-6 | ASSYSTATNEKLF
TRBJ1-5 | TRBD1 | TRBV28 | ASSSTPGGWSQPQH
TRBJ2-2 | TRBD2 | TRBV5-6 | ASSLRLAENTGELF
TRBJ1-5 | TRBD1 | TRBV2 | ASTDDRGVWGNQPQH
TRBJ2-5 | - | TRBV6-5 | ASSSDYPYQETQY